This T cell receptor beta chain was captured by sequencing in a study of blood T cell repertoires in COVID-19. Study-wide background: The United States, Italy and Spain provided the acute and convalescent COVID-19 samples. Sources were T cells, B-cell-depleted T cells, or PBMCs; the material itself was cDNA or gDNA.

In the study's own analysis: Quantification of nucleated cells was approximated via reference gene primer amplification. Sequencing was performed with immunoSEQ multiplex PCR; in TCRdb, only in-frame clones are kept and a portion is missing. That table supplies the V and J calls and clone size; D and trimming were determined from the DNA. The sample has roughly 150,000 clones; about 88% are singletons. The CDR3 runs 17 residues. CDR1 is SGHVS, CDR2 FNYEAQ, per germline. V was clipped by 5 bases and J by 7 bases; unmatched bases: 15. This clonotype was obtained from a man between 45 and 60 years old who had recovered from COVID-19. Sequenced input: peripheral blood. The chain uses TRBV7-6 and TRBJ2-3; the match to TRBD2 covers 10 bases. DNA of the CDR3: TGTGCCAGCAGCCCCGTCGGGGCTAGCGGGGGCACTAATACGCAGTATTTT. Amino acid sequence: CASSPVGASGGTNTQYF.